The text below deals with one T cell receptor beta chain. The entry originates in a study of T cell changes during pregnancy in multiple sclerosis. Germline V CDR1 and CDR2: SGDLS, YYNGEE. V was pared by 2 bases and J by 4 bases, with 11 bases between. This CDR3 is built from 14 residues. Sequenced by immunoSEQ multiplex PCR; TCRdb stores in-frame clones only, minus some. This sample has 70,000 to 95,000 clones, with approximately 94% found just once. V gene TRBV9 combines with J gene TRBJ2-3, with a weak D call TRBD2 (6 bases). The TCR was taken from a female donor with multiple sclerosis, enrolled in a pregnancy study. The sequences come from peripheral blood, collected in the third trimester of pregnancy. In DNA form, the CDR3 reads TGTGCCAGCAGCGTGAGGCCTAGCGCAGATACGCAGTATTTT. Encoded protein: CASSVRPSADTQYF.